These 28 T cell receptor beta chains were all obtained from the same sample, sequenced in a study of T cells in Graves' hyperthyroidism and ophthalmopathy. Researchers took RNA transcripts and amplified the TCR beta CDR3 regions from them. A first-round RT-PCR of the TCR CDR3 used the HTBI primer set. Each CDR3 protein is one row after TCRdb ran MiXCR on the multiplex PCR reads. Counted here are hundreds of thousands of distinct CDR3 sequences, under 20% occurring once; the ten biggest clones make up 16%. Sample: blood. Receptors originate from a woman aged 50 to 60 with Graves' hyperthyroidism that later progressed to Graves' ophthalmopathy.

In the case of this clonotype: A read error may be the cause here, since a much bigger clone is one base away. The genes are TRBV20-1 and TRBJ2-7; no clear D. Germline V gene sequence: CDR1 DFQATT, CDR2 SNEGSKA (reference sequence). The CDR3 sequence is 14 residues long. V lost 4 bases to trimming and J lost 4 bases, with 17 bases between them. CDR3 nucleotides: TGCAGTGCTACCAGCCTCACACTGGAGTACGAGCAGTACTTC. Amino acid sequence: CSATSLTLEYEQYF.

This clonotype was counted at least ten times. The CDR3 is CASSLVGLHETQYF. CDR3 nucleotide sequence: TGTGCCAGCAGTTTAGTGGGCTTACACGAGACCCAGTACTTC. V usage is TRBV12-3 or TRBV12-4 and J usage is TRBJ2-5; D is unclear. Trimming took 1 base from V and 5 from J, leaving 11 bases between them. CDR3 length: 14 amino acids.

The rearrangement joins TRBV6-1 to TRBJ2-7; D gene unclear. Looked up from germline, CDR1 is MNHNS and CDR2 is SASEGT. Trimming took 0 bases from V and 3 from J, leaving 6 bases between them. The CDR3 has 13 amino acids. The CDR3 region is CASSEAADYEQYF. In DNA form, the CDR3 reads TGTGCCAGCAGTGAAGCGGCTGACTACGAGCAGTACTTC.

The sample holds a few counts of this clonotype. The V and J genes are TRBV7-9 and TRBJ1-1; D unclear. Trimming shortened V by 5 bases and J by 2 bases, and 18 bases separated the two germline ends. This CDR3 has 16 residues. Germline loops: CDR1 SEHNR, CDR2 FQNEAQ (reference sequence). The CDR3 DNA sequence: TGTGCCAGCAGCCTACCCACCGTTCGGCTTAACACTGAAGCTTTCTTT. Translated, it gives CASSLPTVRLNTEAFF.

This clonotype was seen at least ten times. The chain couples TRBV6-2 or TRBV6-3 to TRBJ2-1; weak D call: TRBD1 (5 bases). The CDR3 contains 15 residues. V lost 6 bases and J lost 3, with 15 bases in between. Germline assignment: CDR1 MNHEY and CDR2 SVGEGT. The CDR3 coding sequence is TGTGCCAGCAGACCGACAGCTCCCGACTACAATGAGCAGTTCTTC. This encodes CASRPTAPDYNEQFF.

This clonotype was recorded a few times. The chain links TRBV4-1 to TRBJ1-2; a weak D match, TRBD1 (6 bases). The V end was cut by 0 bases, the J end by 0 bases, with 11 bases between. CDR1 and CDR2 (germline): MGHRA, YSYEKL. This CDR3 has 16 amino acids. For the CDR3, the DNA is TGCGCCAGCAGCCAAGAGGCGGGACAAACTAACTATGGCTACACCTTC. It translates to CASSQEAGQTNYGYTF.

Of note for this clonotype: A read error is possible here, since a much larger clone lies one base away. V usage is TRBV20-1 and J usage is TRBJ2-5; D is unresolved. CDR1 DFQATT and CDR2 SNEGSKA come from the germline V gene (reference sequence). CDR3 size: 12 residues. This CDR3 is CSARAGQEAQYF. The CDR3 DNA reads TGCAGTGCTAGAGCGGGCCAAGAGGCCCAGTACTTC.

This clonotype came up a few times. The DNA for the CDR3 is TGTGCCAGCAGCTTAGTGACAGGGTGGGGGACTGAAGCTTTCTTT. It is translated as CASSLVTGWGTEAFF. The genes are TRBV7-8 and TRBJ1-1; TRBD1 agrees at 7 bases. Germline V gene lookup returns CDR1 SGHVS and CDR2 FQNEAQ. V lost 1 base to trimming and J lost 5 bases; unmatched junction nucleotides: 7. The CDR3 sequence is 15 residues long.

The chain uses TRBV6-5 and TRBJ1-6, with D possibly TRBD1 on 5 matching bases. The V and J ends lost 0 bases and 12 bases respectively, with 9 bases between them. Looked up from germline, CDR1 is MNHEY and CDR2 is SVGAGI. CDR3 size: 13 residues. The DNA of the CDR3 is TGTGCCAGCAGTTACTCAGGGGTTCAACCCCTCCACTTT. Translation: CASSYSGVQPLHF.

In its sample, this clonotype was seen a few times. The chain has TRBV5-1 and TRBJ1-1; D gene unclear. This CDR3 spans 14 amino acids. V lost 0 bases and J lost 11, with 17 bases in between. Germline V gives CDR1 SGHRS, CDR2 YFSETQ. CDR3 amino acids: CASSLDSTPKGAFF. The CDR3 DNA sequence: TGCGCCAGCAGCTTGGACTCGACCCCGAAAGGGGCTTTCTTT.

Many counts were recorded for this clonotype. The chain is built from TRBV6-6 and TRBJ2-5; D is unclear. This CDR3 has 14 amino acids. Trimming took 2 bases from V and 1 from J, leaving 8 bases between them. Germline CDR1 reads MNHNY; CDR2 reads SVGAGI (reference sequence). The CDR3 spells CASSYGSVQETQYF. CDR3 DNA sequence: TGTGCCAGCAGTTACGGCTCAGTCCAAGAGACCCAGTACTTC.

J is TRBJ2-1 and V is TRBV19, with 11 nucleotides matching TRBD2. The germline V gene encodes CDR1 LNHDA and CDR2 SQIVND (reference sequence). V shed 3 bases, J shed 4 bases, and the junction held 2 bases outside the gene matches. This CDR3 has 15 amino acids. CDR3 sequence: CASSIASGGYNEQFF. The CDR3 bases are TGTGCCAGTAGTATTGCTAGCGGGGGGTACAATGAGCAGTTCTTC.

The chain combines TRBV5-4 with TRBJ1-6; 9 positions match TRBD1. The V and J ends lost 0 bases and 13 bases, in that order; junction bases with no gene match: 8. From germline, CDR1 is SGHNT and CDR2 YYREEE (reference sequence). This CDR3 has 15 residues. The DNA of the CDR3 is TGTGCCAGCAGCTTGGGCACAGGGGGCGCCGGGCCCCTCCACTTT. It yields the protein CASSLGTGGAGPLHF.

The table lists this clonotype with many counts. This chain connects TRBV2 to TRBJ1-1, with D perhaps matching TRBD1 (5 bases). The CDR3 is made up of 16 amino acids. V lost 2 bases, J lost 0 bases, and 13 bases lay in between. CDR1 and CDR2 from the germline V gene are SNHLY and FYNNEI. This chain's CDR3 is CASSETGRALNTEAFF. In nucleotides, the CDR3 is TGTGCCAGCAGTGAAACGGGCAGGGCGCTGAACACTGAAGCTTTCTTT.

CDR3: CASSQAPGQDSNYGYTF. The DNA for the CDR3 is TGCGCCAGCAGCCAAGCCCCGGGACAGGACTCTAACTATGGCTACACCTTC. The rearrangement uses TRBV4-1 and TRBJ1-2; 8 bases align to TRBD1. V shed 1 base, J shed 0 bases, and the junction held 7 bases outside the gene matches. Germline CDR1 is MGHRA and CDR2 is YSYEKL. This CDR3 is built from 17 residues.

This clonotype was observed at least ten times. The chain has TRBV5-5 and TRBJ2-7; TRBD1 is a possible D gene (6 bases). Trimming took off 2 bases at V and 1 base at J, with 16 bases between the two ends. Germline lookup yields CDR1 SGHKS and CDR2 YYEKEE (reference sequence). The CDR3 has 16 amino acids. The CDR3 reads CASSLNRDTTSYEQYF. CDR3 in DNA: TGTGCCAGCAGCTTAAACCGGGACACAACGTCCTACGAGCAGTACTTC.

This clonotype has a count of ten or more. The V and J genes are TRBV2 and TRBJ2-7; 9 bases agree with TRBD1. The CDR3 is made up of 15 amino acids. CDR1 SNHLY and CDR2 FYNNEI come from the germline V gene. After removal of 0 bases from V and 6 bases from J, the junction contained 6 bases not matched to a gene. CDR3 nucleotides: TGTGCCAGCAGTGAAGCCGGGACAGGGTTGAGCGAGCAGTACTTC. Translation: CASSEAGTGLSEQYF.

The sample holds a few counts of this clonotype. The chain joins TRBV20-1 to TRBJ2-1; D unclear. V was cut by 5 bases and J by 7 bases, with 12 bases left in between. CDR3 length equals 12 residues. The germline CDR1 and CDR2 sequences are DFQATT and SNEGSKA (reference sequence). This CDR3 reads CSALPVGNEQFF. The DNA of the CDR3 is TGCAGTGCTCTCCCGGTGGGAAATGAGCAGTTCTTC.

The gene calls are TRBV20-1 and TRBJ2-2; the D gene is possibly TRBD2 (7 bases). V shed 7 bases and J shed 7 bases, with 16 bases lying between them. Per germline, CDR1 DFQATT and CDR2 SNEGSKA (reference sequence). This CDR3 has 13 residues. The CDR3 DNA reads as TGCAGTGGCACGGGGGGCCGGGGCGGGGAGCTGTTTTTT. Amino acid sequence: CSGTGGRGGELFF.

This clonotype was counted many times. V gene TRBV2 combines with J gene TRBJ1-6; TRBD1 might be the D (6 bases). Per germline, CDR1 SNHLY and CDR2 FYNNEI. This CDR3 has 15 residues. V was clipped by 5 bases and J by 3 bases, with 11 bases between them. The CDR3 coding sequence is TGTGCCAGCAGTTCGCCCAGGGGCTATAATTCACCCCTCCACTTT. Its protein product is CASSSPRGYNSPLHF.

This clonotype appeared a single time. The V call is TRBV11-3, the J call TRBJ2-7; the match to TRBD2 covers 7 bases. V dropped 6 bases and J dropped 6; count of bases not matched to a gene: 5. This CDR3 has 12 residues. CDR1 and CDR2 (germline): SGHNT, YENEEA. This CDR3 reads CASSGGGTEQYF. CDR3 DNA: TGTGCCAGCAGTGGGGGAGGGACCGAGCAGTACTTC. Drawing the rest from reference TRBV11-3 and TRBJ2-7, the complete variable domain is EAGVVQSPRYKIIEKKQPVAFWCNPISGHNTLYWYLQNLGQGPELLIRYENEEAVDDSQLPKDRFSAERLKGVDSTLKIQPAELGDSAVYLCASSGGGTEQYFGPGTRLTVT.

With respect to this clonotype: One junction end does not reproduce the germline sequence, and a read error may be involved. V and J are TRBV18 and TRBJ1-2, with TRBD1 matching over 7 bases. Germline V CDR1 and CDR2: KGHSH, LQKENI. There are 14 residues in the CDR3. CDR3 residues: CVSYRDSANYGYTF. CDR3 DNA: TGTGTCAGCTATCGGGACAGTGCTAACTATGGCTACACCTTC.

There are a few counts of this clonotype. This chain connects TRBV6-1 to TRBJ2-5; TRBD1 might be the D (6 bases). CDR3 length: 15 amino acids. CDR1 and CDR2 from the germline V gene are MNHNS and SASEGT. V lost 6 bases and J lost 5, with 19 bases in between. As DNA, the CDR3 is TGTGCCAGCAGCAAGACGGGCGTTAGGGGGGAGACCCAGTACTTC. Amino acids: CASSKTGVRGETQYF.

This clonotype has at least ten counts. The rearrangement joins TRBV20-1 to TRBJ1-4; D is unresolved. Trimming stripped 2 bases from V and 8 bases from J, with 15 bases between. The CDR3 contains 14 residues. Germline CDR1 DFQATT, CDR2 SNEGSKA (reference sequence). The CDR3, as DNA: TGCAGTGCTAGACCCCCGGGCCCAGCGGAAAAACTGTTTTTT. Translating it yields CSARPPGPAEKLFF.

Ten or more counts support this clonotype. The rearrangement uses TRBV18 and TRBJ2-5, with 7 bases identical to TRBD1. The CDR3 covers 15 residues. The germline V gene has CDR1 KGHSH and CDR2 LQKENI. V dropped 1 base and J dropped 5; count of bases not matched to a gene: 7. This CDR3 is CASSPRDRDLETQYF. CDR3 bases: TGTGCCAGCTCACCACGCGACAGGGATTTGGAGACCCAGTACTTC.

This rearrangement joins TRBV7-9 to TRBJ2-7; D remains unclear. Germline loops: CDR1 SEHNR, CDR2 FQNEAQ (reference sequence). There are 14 residues in the CDR3. V was pared by 2 bases and J by 7 bases, with 15 bases between. The CDR3 here is CASSLSSALKEQYF. CDR3 in DNA: TGTGCCAGCAGCTTATCAAGCGCCTTGAAGGAGCAGTACTTC. The full variable domain, with the rest looked up from reference TRBV7-9 and TRBJ2-7, is DTGVSQNPRHKITKRGQNVTFRCDPISEHNRLYWYRQTLGQGPEFLTYFQNEAQLEKSRLLSDRFSAERPKGSFSTLEIQRTEQGDSAMYLCASSLSSALKEQYFGPGTRLTVT.

This clonotype was seen only a few times. The V and J genes are TRBV3-1 and TRBJ1-2; D gene uncertain. V lost 0 bases and J 12 bases, leaving 14 bases between the germline ends. From germline, CDR1 is LGHDT and CDR2 YNNKEL (reference sequence). The CDR3 length is 13 residues. CDR3 region: CASSQDRYHPDTF. The CDR3 nucleotides read TGTGCCAGCAGCCAAGATCGGTACCATCCTGACACCTTC.

This clonotype was detected only once. J is TRBJ2-3 and V is TRBV7-2, with no clear D. Germline lookup yields CDR1 SGHTA and CDR2 FQGNSA. CDR3 length: 11 residues. Trimming pared 9 bases from V and 5 bases from J, leaving 9 bases between. This CDR3 is CASTSIDTQYF. Written as DNA, the CDR3 is TGTGCCAGTACCTCTATAGATACGCAGTATTTT.